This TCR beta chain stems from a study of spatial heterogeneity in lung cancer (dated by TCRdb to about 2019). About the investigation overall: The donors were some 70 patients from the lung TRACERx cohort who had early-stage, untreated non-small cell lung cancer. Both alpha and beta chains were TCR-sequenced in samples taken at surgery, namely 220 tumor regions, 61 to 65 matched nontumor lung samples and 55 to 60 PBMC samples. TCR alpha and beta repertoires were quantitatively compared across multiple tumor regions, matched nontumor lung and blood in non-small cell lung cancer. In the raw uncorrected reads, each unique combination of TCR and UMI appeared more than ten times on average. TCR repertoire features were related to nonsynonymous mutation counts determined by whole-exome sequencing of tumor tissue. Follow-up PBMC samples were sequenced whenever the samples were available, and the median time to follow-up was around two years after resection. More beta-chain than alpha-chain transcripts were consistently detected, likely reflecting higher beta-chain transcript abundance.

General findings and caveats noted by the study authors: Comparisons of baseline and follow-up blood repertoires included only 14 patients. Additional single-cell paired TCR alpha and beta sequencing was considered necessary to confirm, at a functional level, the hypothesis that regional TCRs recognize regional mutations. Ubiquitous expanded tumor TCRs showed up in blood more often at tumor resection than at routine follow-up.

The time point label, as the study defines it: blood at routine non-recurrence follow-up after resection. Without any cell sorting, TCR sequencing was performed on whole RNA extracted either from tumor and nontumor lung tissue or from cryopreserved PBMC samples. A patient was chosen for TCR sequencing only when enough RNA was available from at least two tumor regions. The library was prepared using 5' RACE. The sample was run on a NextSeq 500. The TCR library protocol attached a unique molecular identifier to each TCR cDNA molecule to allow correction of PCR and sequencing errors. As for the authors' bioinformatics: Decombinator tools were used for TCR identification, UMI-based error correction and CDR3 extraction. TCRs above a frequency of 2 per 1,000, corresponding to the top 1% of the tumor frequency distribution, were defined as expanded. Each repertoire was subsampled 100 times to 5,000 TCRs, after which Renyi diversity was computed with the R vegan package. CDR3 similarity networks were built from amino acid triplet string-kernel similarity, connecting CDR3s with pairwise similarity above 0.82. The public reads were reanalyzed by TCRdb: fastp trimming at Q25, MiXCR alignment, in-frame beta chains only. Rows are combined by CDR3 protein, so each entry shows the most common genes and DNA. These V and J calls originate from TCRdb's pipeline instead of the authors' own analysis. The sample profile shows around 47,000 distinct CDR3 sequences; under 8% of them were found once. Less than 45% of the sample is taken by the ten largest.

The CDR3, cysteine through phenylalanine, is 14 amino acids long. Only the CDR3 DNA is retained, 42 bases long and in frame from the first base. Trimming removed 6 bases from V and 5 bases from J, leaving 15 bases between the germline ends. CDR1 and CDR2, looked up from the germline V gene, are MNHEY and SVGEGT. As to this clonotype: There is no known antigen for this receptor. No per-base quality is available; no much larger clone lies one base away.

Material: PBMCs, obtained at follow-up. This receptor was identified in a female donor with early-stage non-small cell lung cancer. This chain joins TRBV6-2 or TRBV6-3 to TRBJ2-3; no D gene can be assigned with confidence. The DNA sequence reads TGTGCCAGCAGAAACTCAAACTCACGAGATACGCAGTATTTT. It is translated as CASRNSNSRDTQYF.